Listed below are T cell receptor beta chains from one sample, sequenced in a study of blood T cell repertoires in COVID-19. TCRdb's copy holds only in-frame clones and misses some; the assay was immunoSEQ multiplex PCR. The data contain approximately 120,000 clones, over 80% of them singletons. The source material was peripheral blood. These receptors were taken from a woman aged 55-70 years with acute or convalescent COVID-19. The CDR3 runs from the conserved cysteine through the conserved F or W.

v_gene: TRBV5-1; CDR3aa: CASSFLGLAGGGETQYF
v_gene: TRBV5-5; CDR3aa: CASSFSAGLVDTQYF
v_gene: TRBV30; CDR3aa: CACPRGVSLVGAEAFF
v_gene: TRBV6-7; CDR3aa: CASSYTRQGPYGYTF
v_gene: TRBV11-1; CDR3aa: CASSPDWDRVETQYF
v_gene: TRBV7-9; CDR3aa: CASSWTSGNHPSYEQYF
v_gene: TRBV12-3/TRBV12-4; CDR3aa: CASSSLDTRYTF
v_gene: TRBV5-1; CDR3aa: CASSSSQNTEAFF
v_gene: TRBV19; CDR3aa: CASSPGFSYEQYF
v_gene: TRBV28; CDR3aa: CASSYTGINEKLFF
v_gene: TRBV28; CDR3aa: CASSLSTSGRLHGTQYF
v_gene: TRBV2; CDR3aa: CASSASGQYTGELFF
v_gene: TRBV4-3; CDR3aa: CASSQDRLAGGETQYF
v_gene: TRBV28; CDR3aa: CASSTAGGLHNEQFF
v_gene: TRBV6-1; CDR3aa: CASSEARVAGETQYF
v_gene: TRBV18; CDR3aa: CASSPSWERGEQYF
v_gene: TRBV20-1; CDR3aa: CSANDRGRDGYTF
v_gene: TRBV3-1/TRBV3-2; CDR3aa: CASSQETGPYGYTF
v_gene: TRBV12-3/TRBV12-4; CDR3aa: CASRTANTGELFF
v_gene: TRBV7-2; CDR3aa: CASSFVTGIVTYEQYF
v_gene: TRBV28; CDR3aa: CASSGGGLVQPQHF
v_gene: TRBV6-5; CDR3aa: CASRTGVYGYTF
v_gene: TRBV28; CDR3aa: CASSLKGMRNSPLHF
v_gene: TRBV2; CDR3aa: CASSELGAPAPAFF
v_gene: TRBV25-1; CDR3aa: CASSEPGINEQFF
v_gene: TRBV28; CDR3aa: CASRWTGGRQPQHF
v_gene: TRBV27; CDR3aa: CASSRTSGVGGYNEQFF
v_gene: TRBV5-1; CDR3aa: CANRAATEAFF
v_gene: TRBV2; CDR3aa: CASSRENGYEQYF
v_gene: TRBV28; CDR3aa: CATGPRDRGGDTQYF
v_gene: TRBV6-4; CDR3aa: CASIGTGVFYEQYF
v_gene: TRBV28; CDR3aa: CASSFFGAGGNTIYF
v_gene: TRBV28; CDR3aa: CASSTGTGINQPQHF
v_gene: TRBV2; CDR3aa: CASTAGLETQYF
v_gene: TRBV11-2; CDR3aa: CASSSQQWEGNTIYF
v_gene: TRBV12-3/TRBV12-4; CDR3aa: CASSLPYNEQFF
v_gene: TRBV29-1; CDR3aa: CSVEAGTTTSSEQYF
v_gene: TRBV5-4; CDR3aa: CASSLRGGETQYF
v_gene: TRBV19; CDR3aa: CASSIRGLGGYTF
v_gene: TRBV28; CDR3aa: CASVTLPTAGAFF
v_gene: TRBV5-5; CDR3aa: CASSLEGRGTEAFF
v_gene: TRBV7-2; CDR3aa: CASSPDPDRLLFF
v_gene: TRBV24-1; CDR3aa: CATSDLWRGDTQYF
v_gene: TRBV6-5; CDR3aa: CASRGVSDTQYF
v_gene: TRBV28; CDR3aa: CASSSPGVEYYGYTF
v_gene: TRBV5-1; CDR3aa: CASRPGTAGELFF
v_gene: TRBV30; CDR3aa: CAWSAGLGGYTF
v_gene: TRBV27; CDR3aa: CASSPVGPGDYEQYF
v_gene: TRBV3-1/TRBV3-2; CDR3aa: CASSQDRQGSYNEQFF
v_gene: TRBV15; CDR3aa: CATSTFPGLAGDVQYF
v_gene: TRBV7-2; CDR3aa: CASSTTPNTEAFF
v_gene: TRBV4-1; CDR3aa: CASSHRTGTGNTIYF
v_gene: TRBV7-9; CDR3aa: CASGPAGRGILDEQFF